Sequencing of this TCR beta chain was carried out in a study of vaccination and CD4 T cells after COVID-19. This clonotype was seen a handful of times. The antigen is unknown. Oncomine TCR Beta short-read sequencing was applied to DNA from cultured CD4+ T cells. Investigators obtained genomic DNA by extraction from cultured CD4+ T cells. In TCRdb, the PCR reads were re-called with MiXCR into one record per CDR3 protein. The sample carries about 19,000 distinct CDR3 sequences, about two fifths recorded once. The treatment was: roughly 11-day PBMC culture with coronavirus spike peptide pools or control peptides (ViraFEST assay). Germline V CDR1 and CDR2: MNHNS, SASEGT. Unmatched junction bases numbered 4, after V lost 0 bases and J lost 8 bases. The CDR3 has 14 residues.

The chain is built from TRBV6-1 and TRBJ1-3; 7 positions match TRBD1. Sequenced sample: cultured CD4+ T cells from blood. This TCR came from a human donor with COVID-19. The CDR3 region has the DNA TGTGCCAGCAGTGAAGCGGGGACAGAATACACCATATATTTT. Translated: CASSEAGTEYTIYF.